The entry below describes one T cell receptor beta chain. Its antigen is unknown. Germline CDR1 is SGHTA and CDR2 is FQGNSA. V lost 3 bases and J lost 6; bases outside the gene matches: 10. The CDR3 totals 15 residues. The sample comes from a study of T cells after yellow fever vaccination. Regarding the study as a whole: After the booster, 96% of CD4 and 75% to 90% of CD8 primary-response clones were re-detected.

TCRdb redid the calling of the 5' RACE reads with MiXCR, one entry per CDR3 protein. Altogether about 550,000 distinct CDR3 sequences are present, about 19% being singletons, with the ten largest covering approximately 15%. The sample in question was PBMCs, obtained 15 days after the yellow fever booster vaccination. The chain links TRBV7-2 to TRBJ2-7; 8 bases are a match to TRBD1. The origin of this receptor is a man in his thirties or forties who received the YFV17D yellow fever vaccine. In nucleotides, the CDR3 is TGTGCCAGCAGCTTGGGGGACAGGAACTACGGCGAGCAGTACTTC. Translated: CASSLGDRNYGEQYF.